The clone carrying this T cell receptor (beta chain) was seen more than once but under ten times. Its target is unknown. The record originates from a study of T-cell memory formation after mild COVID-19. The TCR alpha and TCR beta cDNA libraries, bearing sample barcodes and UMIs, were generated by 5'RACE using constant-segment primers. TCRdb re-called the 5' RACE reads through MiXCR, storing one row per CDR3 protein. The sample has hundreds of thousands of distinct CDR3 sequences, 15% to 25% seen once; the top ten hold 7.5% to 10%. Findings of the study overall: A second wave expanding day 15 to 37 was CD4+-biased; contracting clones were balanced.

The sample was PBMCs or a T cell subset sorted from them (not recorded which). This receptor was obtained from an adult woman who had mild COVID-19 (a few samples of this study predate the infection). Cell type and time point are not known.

The CDR3 DNA follows: TGTGCCAGCAGTCCCGGGAACAATGAGCAGTTCTTC. As protein: CASSPGNNEQFF. The chain links TRBV25-1 to TRBJ2-1; the D gene is possibly TRBD2 (5 bases). CDR3 length equals 12 residues. Trimming left V 5 bases short and J 5 bases short, with 7 bases between. The germline gives CDR1 MGHDK, CDR2 SYGVNS.